A selection of T cell receptor beta chains follows, all from one sample in a study. This table comes from immunoSEQ multiplex PCR, and its TCRdb copy is limited to in-frame clones, with some not included. This sample yields under 55,000 clones, of which about 92% are seen a single time; about 10% belongs to the top ten. The sample taken for sequencing was PBMCs. The receptors shown here come from a man aged 35-49 years with rheumatoid arthritis. Both conserved end residues are part of each CDR3. A D gene is named only where the DNA matches it firmly. Size is stated for part of the rows, as once, few or many counts, or as a class when the clone is expanded.

d_gene: TRBD1; v_gene: TRBV6-5; abundance: NA; j_gene: TRBJ2-7; CDR3nt: TGTGCCAGCAGTTATAGTGACAGGGGGTCCTACGAGCAGTACTTC; CDR3aa: CASSYSDRGSYEQYF
d_gene: NA; v_gene: TRBV5-1; abundance: NA; j_gene: TRBJ2-1; CDR3nt: TGCGCCAGCACCCCGGTTGCGGGACTTTACAATGAGCAGTTCTTC; CDR3aa: CASTPVAGLYNEQFF
d_gene: TRBD1; v_gene: TRBV6-5; abundance: medium-sized; j_gene: TRBJ1-2; CDR3nt: TGTGCCAGCAGTCCTCAGACAGGGACTAACTATGGCTACACCTTC; CDR3aa: CASSPQTGTNYGYTF
d_gene: TRBD1; v_gene: TRBV13; abundance: NA; j_gene: TRBJ2-1; CDR3nt: TGTGCCAGCAGCCGGCGCCCGGGGACAGGGACCTACAATGAGCAGTTCTTC; CDR3aa: CASSRRPGTGTYNEQFF
d_gene: NA; v_gene: TRBV5-1; abundance: NA; j_gene: TRBJ2-7; CDR3nt: TGCGCCAGCAGCTTGGTAGGGGACCCAGCCTACGAGCAGTACTTC; CDR3aa: CASSLVGDPAYEQYF
d_gene: NA; v_gene: TRBV7-8; abundance: NA; j_gene: TRBJ1-1; CDR3nt: TGTGCCAGCAGCCTACAGAACACTGAAGCTTTCTTT; CDR3aa: CASSLQNTEAFF
d_gene: NA; v_gene: TRBV7-3; abundance: NA; j_gene: TRBJ1-6; CDR3nt: TGTGCCAGCAGCTCAGGGGCTAACAATTCACCCCTCCACTTT; CDR3aa: CASSSGANNSPLHF
d_gene: TRBD2; v_gene: TRBV10-3; abundance: NA; j_gene: TRBJ2-1; CDR3nt: TGTGCCATCAATCCTGGACTAGCGGGAACCAACAATGAGCAGTTCTTC; CDR3aa: CAINPGLAGTNNEQFF
d_gene: NA; v_gene: TRBV6-1; abundance: NA; j_gene: TRBJ1-1; CDR3nt: TGTGCCAGCAGTGAAGCGCTTCGGGGGGAACGGACTGAAGCTTTCTTT; CDR3aa: CASSEALRGERTEAFF
d_gene: TRBD2; v_gene: TRBV6-2/TRBV6-3; abundance: NA; j_gene: TRBJ2-5; CDR3nt: TGTGCCAGCAGTTACGGATCCGGGGGGGTACAAGAGACCCAGTACTTC; CDR3aa: CASSYGSGGVQETQYF
d_gene: TRBD2; v_gene: TRBV5-6; abundance: NA; j_gene: TRBJ2-1; CDR3nt: TGTGCCAGCAGCTTCCGGACTAGCGGGAGGATTGAGCAGTTCTTC; CDR3aa: CASSFRTSGRIEQFF
d_gene: NA; v_gene: TRBV4-1; abundance: few; j_gene: TRBJ1-2; CDR3nt: TGCGCCAGCAGCCAACCCCGGGACGGGATGATGGGCTACACCTTC; CDR3aa: CASSQPRDGMMGYTF
d_gene: TRBD1; v_gene: TRBV5-1; abundance: NA; j_gene: TRBJ1-2; CDR3nt: TGCGCCAGCAGCGCGGACAGGTCGGACTATGGCTACACCTTC; CDR3aa: CASSADRSDYGYTF
d_gene: TRBD1; v_gene: TRBV15; abundance: NA; j_gene: TRBJ1-4; CDR3nt: TGTGCCACCAGCACCCGGGACAGGGGGCGTTCGGGTGAAAAACTGTTTTTT; CDR3aa: CATSTRDRGRSGEKLFF
d_gene: NA; v_gene: TRBV9; abundance: NA; j_gene: TRBJ2-7; CDR3nt: TGTGCCAGCAGCGTAGATGGGGCAACCTCCTACGAGCAGTACTTC; CDR3aa: CASSVDGATSYEQYF
d_gene: NA; v_gene: TRBV5-1; abundance: NA; j_gene: TRBJ2-7; CDR3nt: TGCGCCAGCAACCTAGACGGATACGAGCAGTACTTC; CDR3aa: CASNLDGYEQYF
d_gene: TRBD1; v_gene: TRBV27; abundance: NA; j_gene: TRBJ1-5; CDR3nt: TGTGCCAGCAGTTGGGGGACAGGTAGCAATCAGCCCCAGCATTTT; CDR3aa: CASSWGTGSNQPQHF
d_gene: NA; v_gene: TRBV9; abundance: NA; j_gene: TRBJ2-3; CDR3nt: TGTGCCAGCAGCGTAGTGGGGGGGCGCTCAGATACGCAGTATTTT; CDR3aa: CASSVVGGRSDTQYF
d_gene: NA; v_gene: TRBV2; abundance: NA; j_gene: TRBJ2-7; CDR3nt: TGTGCCAGCAGTGAATTAATCGCCCTGGCCTACGAGCAGTACTTC; CDR3aa: CASSELIALAYEQYF
d_gene: NA; v_gene: TRBV12-5; abundance: once; j_gene: TRBJ2-3; CDR3nt: TGTGCTAGTGGTTTGGGTTTAGACTCAGATACGCAGTATTTT; CDR3aa: CASGLGLDSDTQYF
d_gene: NA; v_gene: TRBV6-5; abundance: NA; j_gene: TRBJ1-2; CDR3nt: TGTGCCAGCAGCCTAGGGGACTATGGCTACACCTTC; CDR3aa: CASSLGDYGYTF
d_gene: NA; v_gene: TRBV25-1; abundance: NA; j_gene: TRBJ2-1; CDR3nt: TGTGCCAGCAGTGAATTGAGTAGGGGATCCTACAATGAGCAGTTCTTC; CDR3aa: CASSELSRGSYNEQFF
d_gene: TRBD2; v_gene: TRBV2; abundance: NA; j_gene: TRBJ2-7; CDR3nt: TGTGCCAGCAGTGAAGCTAGCGGGAGGATTTACGAGCAGTACTTC; CDR3aa: CASSEASGRIYEQYF
d_gene: TRBD1; v_gene: TRBV7-7; abundance: medium-sized; j_gene: TRBJ2-7; CDR3nt: TGTGCTAGCAGCTCCGGGACAGGGGCCGAGCAGTACTTC; CDR3aa: CASSSGTGAEQYF
d_gene: NA; v_gene: TRBV10-3; abundance: NA; j_gene: TRBJ1-5; CDR3nt: TGTGCCATCAGTGACGGGGTCGATCAGCCCCAGCATTTT; CDR3aa: CAISDGVDQPQHF
d_gene: TRBD1; v_gene: TRBV13; abundance: NA; j_gene: TRBJ2-5; CDR3nt: TGTGCCAGCAGCTCGACAGGGCTGTGGGAAGAGACCCAGTACTTC; CDR3aa: CASSSTGLWEETQYF
d_gene: NA; v_gene: TRBV18; abundance: NA; j_gene: TRBJ2-7; CDR3nt: TGTGCCAGCTCCCCGGCTTGGAAGGCCGGCGAGCAGTACTTC; CDR3aa: CASSPAWKAGEQYF
d_gene: NA; v_gene: TRBV7-2; abundance: NA; j_gene: TRBJ1-5; CDR3nt: TGTGCCAGCAGCTTGGGACAAGGCTTTTATCAGCCCCAGCATTTT; CDR3aa: CASSLGQGFYQPQHF
d_gene: NA; v_gene: TRBV6-5; abundance: NA; j_gene: TRBJ2-1; CDR3nt: TGTGCCAGCACTTCCCCTCGGGGGTACAATGAGCAGTTCTTC; CDR3aa: CASTSPRGYNEQFF
d_gene: NA; v_gene: TRBV2; abundance: NA; j_gene: TRBJ1-1; CDR3nt: TGTGCCAGCAGTGAAGTAGAGAACACTGAAGCTTTCTTT; CDR3aa: CASSEVENTEAFF
d_gene: NA; v_gene: TRBV5-6; abundance: few; j_gene: TRBJ2-7; CDR3nt: TGTGCCAGCAGCTCATCAGTCTTCTCCTACGAGCAGTACTTC; CDR3aa: CASSSSVFSYEQYF
d_gene: TRBD1; v_gene: TRBV29-1; abundance: NA; j_gene: TRBJ1-1; CDR3nt: TGCAGCGTTGACCAGGACAGGGCCAGGAACACTGAAGCTTTCTTT; CDR3aa: CSVDQDRARNTEAFF
d_gene: TRBD1; v_gene: TRBV2; abundance: NA; j_gene: TRBJ2-7; CDR3nt: TGTGCCAGCACAGGGGGCCTTTCCTACGAGCAGTACTTC; CDR3aa: CASTGGLSYEQYF
d_gene: NA; v_gene: TRBV7-9; abundance: NA; j_gene: TRBJ2-5; CDR3nt: TGTGCCAGCAGCCCCCGTATGGGAGAGACCCAGTACTTC; CDR3aa: CASSPRMGETQYF
d_gene: NA; v_gene: TRBV7-2; abundance: few; j_gene: TRBJ1-2; CDR3nt: TGTGCCAGCAGCTTGCCTCCTCCAGGCACCATCTATGGCTACACCTTC; CDR3aa: CASSLPPPGTIYGYTF
d_gene: NA; v_gene: TRBV4-2; abundance: few; j_gene: TRBJ1-4; CDR3nt: TGTGCCAGCAGCCTAATCCATGGACAGCCGAATGAAAAACTGTTTTTT; CDR3aa: CASSLIHGQPNEKLFF
d_gene: TRBD1; v_gene: TRBV9; abundance: once; j_gene: TRBJ1-4; CDR3nt: TGTGCCAGCAGCGTAGGGACAGGCTCTGAAAAACTGTTTTTT; CDR3aa: CASSVGTGSEKLFF
d_gene: NA; v_gene: TRBV13; abundance: NA; j_gene: TRBJ2-5; CDR3nt: TGTGCCAGCAGCCTTAGACAGATCCAAGAGACCCAGTACTTC; CDR3aa: CASSLRQIQETQYF
d_gene: TRBD1; v_gene: TRBV18; abundance: NA; j_gene: TRBJ2-3; CDR3nt: TGTGCCAGCTGGCCCGGGACAGGGCCTCATGATACGCAGTATTTT; CDR3aa: CASWPGTGPHDTQYF
d_gene: NA; v_gene: TRBV9; abundance: NA; j_gene: TRBJ1-2; CDR3nt: TGTGCCAGCAGCGTAGGCTTTCAGGGCACTGGCTACACCTTC; CDR3aa: CASSVGFQGTGYTF
d_gene: TRBD1; v_gene: TRBV29-1; abundance: NA; j_gene: TRBJ2-7; CDR3nt: TGCAGCGTTGAAGATCAGGGCAGGGGGTACGAGCAGTACTTC; CDR3aa: CSVEDQGRGYEQYF
d_gene: NA; v_gene: TRBV7-2; abundance: NA; j_gene: TRBJ1-5; CDR3nt: TGTGCCAGCAGCGAACAGGGATATCAGCCCCAGCATTTT; CDR3aa: CASSEQGYQPQHF
d_gene: NA; v_gene: TRBV7-3; abundance: NA; j_gene: TRBJ1-1; CDR3nt: TGTGCCAGCAGCACAACAGGGAACACTGAAGCTTTCTTT; CDR3aa: CASSTTGNTEAFF
d_gene: NA; v_gene: TRBV9; abundance: NA; j_gene: TRBJ2-1; CDR3nt: TGTGCCAGCAGCGTAGTGGATGAGCAGTTCTTC; CDR3aa: CASSVVDEQFF